This TCR beta chain was obtained from a study of blood T cell repertoires in COVID-19. Study-wide background: Nucleic acid was either cDNA or gDNA, and it came from T cells, B-cell-depleted T cells, or PBMCs.

The CDR3 spans 14 residues. Trimming shortened V by 3 bases and J by 7 bases, and 15 bases separated the two germline ends. Germline values: CDR1 SNHLY, CDR2 FYNNEI. Original analysis: Amplifying reference gene primers gave estimates of nucleated cell counts. TCRdb's table, derived via immunoSEQ multiplex PCR, lists solely in-frame clones and lacks some. The V and J calls and clone size were taken over from that table, and D and trimming were inferred from the DNA. The sample has 200,000 to 250,000 clones, 80% to 90% seen once. Seattle patient enrollment occurred during active infection, with longitudinal follow-up thereafter.

The source is a man younger than 40 with COVID-19, enrolled during active disease. Sequences were obtained from peripheral blood. The V call is TRBV2, the J call TRBJ1-2; no firm D call. The CDR3 region is CASSEAPGIGGYTF. DNA for the CDR3: TGTGCCAGCAGTGAGGCCCCAGGTATCGGTGGCTACACCTTC.